Detailed here is one T cell receptor beta chain. This clonotype was picked up many times. The antigen this receptor binds is unknown. Per-base quality was not reported, and no clone a single base away is much larger than it. Libraries were built with multiplex PCR. Sequencer: Illumina HiSeq 4000. To build TCR beta libraries, CDR3 regions were amplified by Arm-PCR using iRepertoire HTBI primers. PCR products were gel purified before sequencing. Per the authors' processing: Gene usage analysis of CDR3 amino acid clonotypes used the 60 to 80 TRBV and 14 to 15 TRBJ segments found across samples. COPE and FqMerger were used to merge the filtered high-quality paired reads into contigs. BLAST was used to align contigs to IMGT TRBV, TRBD and TRBJ reference genes, and CDR3 was defined according to IMGT. Any clonotype with a frequency above 0.1% was classified as a highly expanded clone. Repertoire diversity was measured by Shannon entropy, and V-J evenness by the Gini coefficient. Public clonotypes were defined as clonotypes shared by more than one individual. TCRdb reanalyzed the raw reads on its own, using fastp at Q25 for trimming and MiXCR for clone calling, and kept in-frame beta chains. Records with the same CDR3 protein are collapsed into one entry carrying the most frequent genes and DNA. These V and J calls originate from TCRdb's pipeline instead of the authors' own analysis. Recorded for this sample are more than 450,000 distinct CDR3 sequences; 12% of them occurred a single time. Clones ranked in the top ten supply about 8.3% of the sample.

In light of the paper, this sample's time point label describes: newly diagnosed GD, antithyroid drugs for less than 3 months. For both TCR sequencing and RNA sequencing, RNA was extracted from PBMCs using TRIzol. The diagnosis of Graves' disease was made according to American Thyroid Association guidelines. Patients were recruited from an endocrinology department in Xi'an, China. From each patient, around 9 milliliters of peripheral blood was collected into an EDTA anticoagulant tube. Ficoll Paque Plus density gradient separation was used to isolate PBMCs, and no further T cell sorting was done. An Agilent 2100 Bioanalyzer and agarose gel were used to assess RNA quality, and a NanoDrop 2000 was used to measure RNA concentration. This entry comes from a study of regulatory T cells in long-lasting Graves disease (dated by TCRdb to the early 2020s). Looking at the study overall: Patients with newly diagnosed Graves' disease had been on antithyroid drugs for under 3 months. Persistent Graves' disease patients were compared with newly diagnosed Graves' disease patients by peripheral blood TCR sequencing and RNA sequencing. The study was conducted in China and was registered as a clinical trial. TCR sequencing covered around 13 persistent and roughly 20 newly diagnosed Graves' disease patients, about 35 samples in total.

The study at large found these results: The authors acknowledged the small sample size as a limitation that may reduce accuracy. Persistent Graves' disease patients showed lower TCR Shannon entropy and fewer highly expanded clones than newly diagnosed patients, suggesting clonal expansion. Only the TCR beta chain was sequenced and analyzed. Because the primary lesion, thyroid tissue, could not be accessed, the study looked at peripheral blood alone. Persistent patients shared more public clonotypes among themselves (2,741) than newly diagnosed patients did (over 950). TRBV28, TRBJ1-2 and TRBJ2-5 were preferentially used in persistent disease, while TRBV20-1 and TRBJ2-1 were favored in newly diagnosed disease.

Sequences SNHLY (CDR1) and FYNNEI (CDR2) are obtained from the germline V gene. Reading from cysteine to phenylalanine, the CDR3 counts 15 amino acids. Just the 45-base CDR3 DNA is kept, in frame starting at base 1. Trimming costs V 6 bases and J 5 bases, and their ends lie 17 bases apart. This same sample was also part of a study on T cells in Graves' hyperthyroidism and ophthalmopathy. That second publication adds: Graves' hyperthyroidism was defined as stable when no progression to ophthalmopathy occurred over 18 months of follow-up. Hyperthyroidism patients were newly diagnosed, had a disease duration of under 2 months, and were aged 18 to 65 years. The study excluded patients with uncontrolled infections, other autoimmune diseases, pregnancy or lactation. Diagnoses were established on the basis of clinical symptoms, serum thyroxine and TRAb, thyroid ultrasound, and orbital computed tomography. The first round of RT-PCR for the TCR CDR3 was performed with the HTBI primer set and the Qiagen OneStep RT-PCR kit. Most expanded thyroid clonotypes (frequency above 0.001) were also detected in blood, a finding suggesting that blood repertoires may reflect thyroid immune responses. Ophthalmopathy was separated from stable hyperthyroidism by a 13 V-J signature model, with approximately 86% sensitivity and 81% to 83% specificity obtained in cross-validation and 80%/75% obtained in testing. In validation, the model predicted progression to ophthalmopathy with over 60% sensitivity and approximately 72% specificity, a median of about six months before onset. A discovery cohort of approximately 100 patients, roughly 45 with Graves' ophthalmopathy and 55 to 60 with stable Graves' hyperthyroidism, was used to find distinguishing TCR V-J signatures. Prospective prediction of ophthalmopathy was tested in an independent validation cohort consisting of 18 hyperthyroidism patients and 15 to 17 patients who later progressed to ophthalmopathy. The approximately 97 discovery patients were randomly divided into training and test sets at a 7:3 ratio. Thyroid tissue and blood T-cell repertoires from several Graves' hyperthyroidism patients were also compared in the study. After blood sampling, hyperthyroidism patients were treated with methimazole at a starting dose of 30 mg daily, and ophthalmopathy patients were treated with high-dose intravenous methylprednisolone. Libraries were constructed in a second round of multiplex PCR, after which size selection and purification were performed. The libraries were sequenced on an Illumina HiSeq2000 using paired-end 100 bp reads. SOAPnuke was used to process the raw data, with reads discarded if the reads contained adapters or uncalled bases, had a mean Phred below 15, or lacked an exact constant-primer or identifier match. High-quality paired reads were merged using COPE v1.2.5, and each unique nucleotide sequence was defined as a clonotype. Clonotypes were aligned to IMGT TRBV, TRBD and TRBJ reference segments using MiTCR v1.1. The analysis was restricted to V-J combinations with a frequency above 0.0001, which together covered about 99% of the repertoires. A TCS score was defined as the ratio of F50 (clonal expansion) to E x V (chaos), with BLOSUM62-based TCRdist applied between CDR3 peptides within each V-J. Welch's t-statistics and random forest reduced fewer than 600 V-J features to 13, which were used in a naive Bayes classifier (R e1071). Sample size was not statistically predetermined, and blinding of investigators to group allocation was not performed. According to the paper, TCR Vbeta CDR3 sequencing was carried out on 120 to 150 peripheral blood samples, which came from around 43 ophthalmopathy, 80 or so hyperthyroidism and approximately 17 progressor patients.

The TCR comes from a woman in her thirties with Graves disease. Donor details come from another sample of the same person, matched by shared clones. This chain joins TRBV2 to TRBJ1-5, with no D gene named confidently. Sequencing used peripheral blood mononuclear cells (PBMCs), obtained at new diagnosis, from a patient treated with antithyroid drugs. The bases read TGTGCCAGCAGGAGGTCATCCAATAGGGATCAGCCCCAGCATTTT. It encodes CASRRSSNRDQPQHF.